This T cell receptor beta chain was documented in a study of post-analysis software for immune sequencing data. Study-level information: Recorded subtypes: relapsing-remitting, secondary progressive, progressive-relapsing; some patients unannotated. Broader study findings: Strong co-clustering by F measure linked samples that shared a preparation batch.

Prepared libraries of TCR beta cDNA carried unique molecular identifiers. With roughly 0.9 to 10 million T cells as the source, roughly 0.5 million cDNA molecules resulted. TCRdb reprocessed the PCR reads via MiXCR and lists one record per CDR3 protein. Found here are around 440,000 distinct CDR3 sequences, approximately 46% of them singletons; the top ten hold around 10%. For this clonotype: Its antigen is still unknown.

This TCR came from a girl aged 10-17 years with multiple sclerosis. Sequenced input: blood.

This chain's CDR3 is CASSQEVGRVSYGYTF. The DNA of the CDR3 is TGCGCCAGCAGCCAAGAAGTTGGCAGGGTAAGCTATGGCTACACCTTC. V is TRBV4-1 and J is TRBJ1-2, with D possibly TRBD1 on 5 matching bases. The CDR3 runs to 16 residues. Germline assignment: CDR1 MGHRA and CDR2 YSYEKL. V lost 0 bases, J lost 4 bases, and 15 bases lay in between.